A selection of T cell receptor beta chains follows, all from one sample in a study of blood T cell repertoires in COVID-19. TCRdb's copy holds only in-frame clones and misses some; the assay was immunoSEQ multiplex PCR. Of 120,000 to 150,000 clones in the sample, 85% to 90% were seen once. The specimen was peripheral blood. These receptors all come from a man aged 18 to 29 with COVID-19, enrolled during active disease. The CDR3 runs from the conserved cysteine through the conserved F or W. A D gene is named only where the DNA matches it firmly. For some rows the clone size is stated as once, few or many, or as a class when expanded; others skip it.

clone_size	v_call	d_call	j_call	cdr3_aa	cdr3_nt
.	TRBV5-1	TRBD1	TRBJ1-5	CASSPRDSLNQPQHF	TGCGCCAGCAGCCCTCGGGACAGCCTTAATCAGCCCCAGCATTTT
.	TRBV1	.	TRBJ2-7	CTSSHGARVIYEQYF	TGCACCAGCAGCCACGGCGCCAGGGTTATCTACGAGCAGTACTTC
.	TRBV11-3	TRBD2	TRBJ2-7	CASSAGTSGTYEQYF	TGTGCCAGCAGCGCCGGGACTAGCGGAACCTACGAGCAGTACTTC
.	TRBV28	.	TRBJ2-2	CASSLWGAAQTNTGELFF	TGTGCCAGCAGTTTATGGGGGGCAGCCCAAACGAACACCGGGGAGCTGTTTTTT
.	TRBV10-3	.	TRBJ1-6	CAISPGQLNSPLHF	TGTGCCATCAGCCCGGGACAATTAAATTCACCCCTCCACTTT
.	TRBV20-1	TRBD2	TRBJ2-5	CSASGLAGLTQETQYF	TGCAGTGCTAGTGGTCTAGCGGGACTTACCCAAGAGACCCAGTACTTC
.	TRBV27	.	TRBJ2-7	CASSLYGPQPEEQYF	TGTGCCAGCAGTTTATATGGGCCCCAACCTGAGGAGCAGTACTTC
.	TRBV19	.	TRBJ1-5	CASSIGGTVSQPQHF	TGTGCCAGTAGTATAGGTGGCACAGTAAGTCAGCCCCAGCATTTT
few	TRBV6-5	.	TRBJ2-2	CASSQTGNTGELFF	TGTGCCAGCAGCCAGACAGGCAACACCGGGGAGCTGTTTTTT
.	TRBV7-8	.	TRBJ1-1	CASSPAGEAFF	TGTGCCAGCAGCCCTGCGGGTGAAGCTTTCTTT
.	TRBV30	.	TRBJ2-7	CAWNDPAGWSYEQYF	TGTGCCTGGAACGATCCCGCAGGGTGGAGCTACGAGCAGTACTTC
once	TRBV30	TRBD2	TRBJ2-2	CAWERARERERTGELFF	TGTGCCTGGGAGAGAGCGCGGGAGCGGGAGCGCACCGGGGAGCTGTTTTTT
.	TRBV2	.	TRBJ2-3	CASNRVLAGDTQYF	TGTGCCAGCAACCGCGTTCTGGCGGGTGATACGCAGTATTTT
.	TRBV19	.	TRBJ2-7	CASSIGQLNYEQYF	TGTGCCAGTAGTATTGGACAGCTTAACTACGAGCAGTACTTC
.	TRBV9	TRBD1	TRBJ2-5	CASRSTGGEGETQYF	TGTGCCAGCAGGTCGACAGGGGGTGAGGGAGAGACCCAGTACTTC
once	TRBV19	.	TRBJ2-2	CASSIELAIAGELFF	TGTGCCAGTAGTATAGAGCTAGCGATCGCCGGGGAGCTGTTTTTT
once	TRBV28	TRBD1	TRBJ1-2	CASSTTGSYGYTF	TGTGCCAGCAGTACGACAGGGAGCTATGGCTACACCTTC
.	TRBV9	.	TRBJ2-3	CASSAWGPTDTQYF	TGTGCCAGCAGCGCCTGGGGCCCCACAGATACGCAGTATTTT
.	TRBV19	.	TRBJ2-3	CASSRRRESTDTQYF	TGTGCCAGTAGTAGGAGGAGGGAGAGCACAGATACGCAGTATTTT
.	TRBV28	TRBD2	TRBJ2-2	CASSLPGLAGAGELFF	TGTGCCAGCAGTTTACCGGGACTAGCGGGAGCCGGGGAGCTGTTTTTT
.	TRBV6-5	.	TRBJ1-2	CASSRNLRYYGYTF	TGTGCCAGCAGCCGCAACCTGAGGTACTATGGCTACACCTTC
.	TRBV7-2	TRBD2	TRBJ2-1	CASSLVGLARNEQFF	TGTGCCAGCAGCTTAGTAGGACTAGCCCGGAATGAGCAGTTCTTC
once	TRBV28	TRBD2	TRBJ2-1	CASSSRTSGYNEQFF	TGTGCCAGCAGTTCGAGGACTAGCGGTTACAATGAGCAGTTCTTC
.	TRBV28	TRBD1	TRBJ1-4	CASRSLPGQGNEKLFF	TGTGCCAGCAGATCTCTCCCGGGACAGGGCAATGAAAAACTGTTTTTT
.	TRBV27	.	TRBJ2-3	CASSLTRADTQYF	TGTGCCAGCAGCCTGACACGCGCAGATACGCAGTATTTT
.	TRBV7-8	.	TRBJ1-5	CASSLGRSNQPQHF	TGTGCCAGCAGCTTAGGTAGAAGCAATCAGCCCCAGCATTTT
.	TRBV10-1	TRBD2	TRBJ2-1	CASSEGLAGGNEQFF	TGCGCCAGCAGTGAAGGTCTAGCGGGAGGGAATGAGCAGTTCTTC
once	TRBV19	TRBD1	TRBJ1-2	CASNRGQDYGYTF	TGTGCCAGCAACAGGGGGCAGGACTATGGCTACACCTTC
.	TRBV7-9	TRBD1	TRBJ1-3	CASSLEGTAGNTIYF	TGTGCCAGCAGCTTAGAAGGGACAGCTGGAAACACCATATATTTT
.	TRBV29-1	TRBD2	TRBJ2-1	CSVATSGSYNEQFF	TGCAGCGTCGCAACTAGCGGGAGCTACAATGAGCAGTTCTTC
.	TRBV27	.	TRBJ2-7	CASRLAGNSYEQYF	TGTGCCAGCAGGCTTGCAGGGAACTCCTACGAGCAGTACTTC
.	TRBV5-1	.	TRBJ2-7	CASSLAVSYEQYF	TGCGCCAGCAGCTTGGCCGTATCCTACGAGCAGTACTTC
.	TRBV24-1	TRBD1	TRBJ2-5	CATSDPDRGKTQYF	TGTGCCACCAGTGACCCGGACAGGGGGAAGACCCAGTACTTC
.	TRBV29-1	.	TRBJ1-3	CSVEDPRSGNTIYF	TGCAGCGTTGAAGACCCCCGCTCTGGAAACACCATATATTTT
.	TRBV12-3/TRBV12-4	.	TRBJ2-3	CASSLTRVDTQYF	TGTGCCAGCAGTCTTACTAGGGTGGATACGCAGTATTTT
few	TRBV28	.	TRBJ1-6	CASSSRRREYNSPLHF	TGTGCCAGCAGTTCTCGAAGGCGGGAATATAATTCACCCCTCCACTTT
.	TRBV7-2	.	TRBJ2-3	CASSATGVGVRTDTQYF	TGTGCCAGCAGCGCTACGGGGGTGGGAGTCAGAACAGATACGCAGTATTTT
.	TRBV18	.	TRBJ1-4	CASSPRQIRGEEKLLF	TGTGCCAGCTCACCACGACAAATCAGGGGAGAAGAAAAACTGCTTTTT
.	TRBV15	.	TRBJ1-1	CATGEAGTEAFF	TGTGCCACCGGTGAGGCGGGCACTGAAGCTTTCTTT
.	TRBV7-8	.	TRBJ2-7	CASSFYGAGNYEQYF	TGTGCCAGCAGCTTTTATGGAGCGGGTAACTACGAGCAGTACTTC